This T cell receptor beta chain derives from a study of T cell responses to AZD1222 COVID-19 vaccine. Findings and caveats of the study: Among those given AZD1222, only six or seven were seropositive at baseline. Vaccine-associated CD4 TCRs ranged over spike, dominating at 160-218 and 743-854.

V gave up 11 bases and J gave up 3 bases; unmatched junction bases: 8. Germline CDR1 MNHEY, CDR2 SVGAGI. The CDR3 loop spans 15 amino acids. The analysis combined second doses at about 4 or about 12 weeks. As regards this clone: The antigen is unknown.

The protocol was immunoSEQ multiplex PCR, while the TCRdb copy is restricted to in-frame clones and leaves out a portion. The table lists about 100,000 clones, approximately 91% of them singletons, with around 8.3% in the top ten. The chain recombines TRBV6-5 with TRBJ2-1, with 12 bases aligning to TRBD2. The sequence derives from an adult who received the AZD1222 COVID-19 vaccine. The input for sequencing was peripheral blood, taken 28 days after the second AZD1222 dose. CDR3 sequence: CASEASGRDYNEQFF. The CDR3 bases are TGTGCCTCCGAGGCTAGCGGGAGGGACTACAATGAGCAGTTCTTC.